These T cell receptor beta chains were read from a single sample in a study of CD4+ T cells in melanoma. Generated by immunoSEQ multiplex PCR, the TCRdb table keeps only in-frame clones and is missing some. The sample comprises roughly 110,000 clones, about 90% of which are singletons, and around 3.3% rests with the top ten. Sequencing was done on a sample of peripheral blood. Receptor source: a human donor with melanoma. CDR3s include the opening cysteine and the closing phenylalanine or tryptophan. A D gene is named only where the DNA matches it firmly. Not every row has a clone size; where given, it reads once, few, many or a size class.

clone_size | d_call | j_call | v_call | cdr3_aa | cdr3_nt
few | NA | TRBJ1-5 | TRBV6-5 | CASSYSNNQPQHF | TGTGCCAGCAGTTACTCCAACAATCAGCCCCAGCATTTT
NA | NA | TRBJ2-1 | TRBV5-1 | CASSLGPGQPEQFF | TGCGCCAGCAGCTTAGGCCCCGGACAGCCAGAGCAGTTCTTC
once | TRBD1 | TRBJ2-7 | TRBV25-1 | CASKGQGVYEQYF | TGTGCCAGCAAGGGACAGGGGGTCTACGAGCAGTACTTC
NA | NA | TRBJ1-2 | TRBV28 | CASQDRPRYGYTF | TGTGCCAGCCAGGACAGACCCCGATATGGCTACACCTTC
NA | NA | TRBJ2-4 | TRBV6-1 | CASSEGRVLAKNIQYF | TGTGCCAGCAGTGAGGGGCGGGTCCTAGCCAAAAACATTCAGTACTTC
NA | TRBD1 | TRBJ2-3 | TRBV19 | CASSATDRVTADTQYF | TGTGCCAGTAGTGCGACGGACAGGGTAACGGCAGATACGCAGTATTTT
few | NA | TRBJ1-2 | TRBV5-5 | CASSLAQALSYGYTF | TGTGCCAGCAGCTTGGCACAGGCCCTCTCCTATGGCTACACCTTC
NA | TRBD2 | TRBJ2-7 | TRBV6-1 | CASSALTSGRDYEQYF | TGTGCCAGCAGTGCACTGACTAGCGGGAGAGACTACGAGCAGTACTTC
NA | TRBD1 | TRBJ2-1 | TRBV6-4 | CASSGQGLGEQFF | TGTGCCAGCAGTGGACAGGGCCTTGGTGAGCAGTTCTTC
NA | TRBD2 | TRBJ2-1 | TRBV14 | CASSQDLAGGQFYNEQFF | TGTGCCAGCAGCCAGGACCTAGCGGGAGGCCAATTTTACAATGAGCAGTTCTTC
NA | NA | TRBJ1-5 | TRBV7-2 | CASSPLVSVGNQPQHF | TGTGCCAGCAGCCCACTAGTGAGCGTAGGCAATCAGCCCCAGCATTTT
NA | NA | TRBJ2-2 | TRBV18 | CASSPRQVSNTGELFF | TGTGCCAGCTCACCCAGACAGGTTTCAAACACCGGGGAGCTGTTTTTT
NA | TRBD2 | TRBJ2-1 | TRBV4-1 | CASSQQLAGGSYNEQFF | TGCGCCAGCAGCCAGCAACTAGCGGGGGGGAGCTACAATGAGCAGTTCTTC
NA | NA | TRBJ1-1 | TRBV2 | CASSVGQNTEAFF | TGTGCCAGCAGTGTGGGGCAGAACACTGAAGCTTTCTTT
NA | TRBD1 | TRBJ2-7 | TRBV9 | CASSVSWTGYSYEQYF | TGTGCCAGCAGCGTCTCCTGGACAGGGTACTCCTACGAGCAGTACTTC
once | NA | TRBJ2-7 | TRBV9 | CASSGRDGSSYEQYF | TGTGCCAGCAGCGGACGGGACGGAAGCTCCTACGAGCAGTACTTC
NA | NA | TRBJ1-1 | TRBV11-2 | CASSSSRVSEAFF | TGTGCCAGCAGCTCAAGTAGGGTCAGTGAAGCTTTCTTT
NA | TRBD1 | TRBJ2-7 | TRBV28 | CATRTGVSYEQYF | TGTGCCACCAGGACAGGGGTCTCCTACGAGCAGTACTTC
NA | TRBD1 | TRBJ1-2 | TRBV7-2 | CATTGASANYGYTF | TGTGCCACGACAGGGGCCTCAGCTAACTATGGCTACACCTTC
once | TRBD2 | TRBJ2-2 | TRBV2 | CASSTGGLTGELFF | TGTGCCAGCAGTACGGGGGGGCTGACCGGGGAGCTGTTTTTT
NA | TRBD1 | TRBJ2-1 | TRBV7-6 | CASQPGQAYNEQFF | TGTGCCAGCCAACCGGGACAGGCTTACAATGAGCAGTTCTTC
NA | TRBD1 | TRBJ2-7 | TRBV6-1 | CASMLDRNHEQYF | TGTGCCAGCATGCTGGACAGGAACCACGAGCAGTACTTC
once | NA | TRBJ2-7 | TRBV4-2 | CASSQGGSSYEQYF | TGTGCCAGCAGCCAAGGGGGAAGCTCCTACGAGCAGTACTTC
NA | TRBD1 | TRBJ1-6 | TRBV11-3 | CASSLTGSSPLHF | TGTGCCAGCAGCTTGACAGGGTCCTCACCCCTCCACTTT
NA | TRBD2 | TRBJ2-1 | TRBV27 | CASSSTSGSMSGYNEQFF | TGTGCCAGCAGTTCGACTAGCGGGAGTATGTCTGGCTACAATGAGCAGTTCTTC
NA | NA | TRBJ2-3 | TRBV28 | CASSLNTDTQYF | TGTGCCAGCAGTTTAAACACAGATACGCAGTATTTT
NA | TRBD2 | TRBJ2-7 | TRBV7-3 | CASSLGGNYEQYF | TGTGCCAGCAGCCTGGGGGGGAACTACGAGCAGTACTTC
NA | NA | TRBJ2-7 | TRBV9 | CASRVKITGNEQYF | TGTGCCAGCAGAGTTAAAATTACGGGTAACGAGCAGTACTTC
NA | TRBD1 | TRBJ2-5 | TRBV5-1 | CASSPGQDLQETQYF | TGCGCCAGCAGCCCGGGACAGGACCTCCAAGAGACCCAGTACTTC
NA | TRBD1 | TRBJ1-2 | TRBV7-9 | CASSSRTGEGVVGYTF | TGTGCCAGCAGCTCCCGGACAGGGGAGGGAGTCGTTGGCTACACCTTC
NA | TRBD2 | TRBJ2-3 | TRBV4-3 | CASSRSRAGVGDTQYF | TGCGCCAGCAGCCGATCGCGAGCGGGGGTAGGAGATACGCAGTATTTT
NA | NA | TRBJ1-1 | TRBV9 | CASSGTVGGGLAEAFF | TGTGCCAGCAGCGGTACGGTCGGTGGGGGCTTGGCTGAAGCTTTCTTT
NA | TRBD2 | TRBJ2-5 | TRBV15 | CATSRDRRPSGQETQYF | TGTGCCACCAGCAGAGATCGTCGGCCTAGCGGACAAGAGACCCAGTACTTC
few | TRBD2 | TRBJ2-1 | TRBV7-2 | CASSLAGSGVEQFF | TGTGCCAGCAGCTTAGCTGGTAGCGGGGTTGAGCAGTTCTTC
NA | NA | TRBJ2-7 | TRBV9 | CASSGERVGEQYF | TGTGCCAGCAGCGGAGAACGGGTTGGCGAGCAGTACTTC
NA | TRBD1 | TRBJ1-1 | TRBV19 | CASKGTSGGWAFF | TGTGCCAGTAAGGGGACTTCAGGGGGATGGGCTTTCTTT
NA | TRBD2 | TRBJ2-1 | TRBV28 | CASSLAGEGYNEQFF | TGTGCCAGCAGCTTAGCGGGGGAGGGCTACAATGAGCAGTTCTTC